A single sample is the source of the 3 T cell receptor beta chains below, sequenced in a study of blood T cell repertoires in COVID-19. TCRdb keeps only in-frame clones here, not all; method: immunoSEQ multiplex PCR. The sample yields approximately 210,000 clones, about 89% seen once. The source material was PBMCs or T cells enriched from blood (not recorded which). These receptor sequences come from a woman aged 18-29 years who had recovered from COVID-19.

The chain links TRBV11-1 to TRBJ2-7, with TRBD1 matching 9 bases. This CDR3 is built from 14 residues. Germline CDR1 and CDR2: SGHAT and FQDESV (reference sequence). The trim removed 5 bases at V and 4 bases at J, leaving 6 bases unmatched. The chain's CDR3 is CASSRQGGAYEQYF. DNA for the CDR3: TGTGCCAGCAGCCGACAGGGGGGGGCATACGAGCAGTACTTC.

V and J are TRBV7-8 and TRBJ1-2; D is ambiguous. Germline CDR1 SGHVS, CDR2 FQNEAQ. This CDR3 spans 12 amino acids. V lost 5 bases, J lost 7 bases, and 11 bases lay in between. CDR3 amino acids: CASSPRELGYTF. The CDR3 bases are TGTGCCAGCAGCCCAAGGGAGCTTGGCTACACCTTC.

The chain recombines TRBV7-9 with TRBJ1-2; D is perhaps TRBD1 (6 bases). V dropped 5 bases and J dropped 4 bases, with 17 bases sitting between them. Germline CDR1 reads SEHNR; CDR2 reads FQNEAQ (reference sequence). The length of the CDR3 is 15 residues. The CDR3 here is CASSRQGTEFYGYTF. The CDR3 DNA reads TGTGCCAGCAGCCGTCAGGGGACCGAGTTCTATGGCTACACCTTC.